Below, 6 T cell receptor beta chains from the same sample are listed, as sequenced in a study of cytomegalovirus exposure and HLA in healthy donors. It was with 60 Vbeta and 13 Jbeta primers that the PCR ran. Assay used: immunoSEQ multiplex PCR; TCRdb lists only in-frame clones, some missing. This table holds approximately 150,000 clones, 75% to 85% found once. The source material was PBMCs. The receptor set was obtained from a man in his thirties or forties in good health and CMV-seronegative.

The chain couples TRBV6-5 to TRBJ1-1, with 7 bases aligning to TRBD1. CDR1 is MNHEY, CDR2 SVGAGI, per germline. Germline trimming cut 8 bases from V and 4 bases from J; bases unmatched to any gene: 1. CDR3 size: 11 residues. The CDR3 sequence is CASGTATEAFF. In nucleotides, the CDR3 is TGTGCCAGCGGGACAGCCACTGAAGCTTTCTTT.

The V call is TRBV19, the J call TRBJ2-4, with 7 bases identical to TRBD2. Per germline, CDR1 LNHDA and CDR2 SQIVND (reference sequence). The CDR3 extends over 15 amino acids. Losses at the gene ends were 4 bases for V and 3 bases for J; bases not matched to a gene: 6. CDR3 in amino acids: CASSTREEVKNIQYF. Here the CDR3 DNA reads TGTGCCAGTAGTACCCGGGAGGAGGTCAAAAACATTCAGTACTTC. Supplemented by reference TRBV19 and TRBJ2-4, the full variable domain reads DGGITQSPKYLFRKEGQNVTLSCEQNLNHDAMYWYRQDPGQGLRLIYYSQIVNDFQKGDIAEGYSVSREKKESFPLTVTSAQKNPTAFYLCASSTREEVKNIQYFGAGTRLSVL.

This clone has just one count. V usage is TRBV7-6 and J usage is TRBJ1-5; TRBD1 agrees at 9 bases. The V gene end was trimmed by 2 bases and the J gene end by 3 bases; junction bases not matched to a gene: 2. Germline CDR1 is SGHVS and CDR2 is FNYEAQ. The CDR3 totals 15 residues. The CDR3 sequence is CASSLTQGANQPQHF. The CDR3 region has the DNA TGTGCCAGCAGCTTAACACAGGGGGCCAATCAGCCCCAGCATTTT.

Turning to this clone: This likely comes from a read error, as the CDR3 has no conserved phenylalanine or tryptophan at its end. This rearrangement joins TRBV7-9 to TRBJ1-1; 7 bases align to TRBD1. There are 14 residues in the CDR3. J was trimmed by 0 bases and V by 7 bases; bases with no gene match: 5. Germline CDR1 is SEHNR and CDR2 is FQNEAQ (reference sequence). CDR3 sequence (DNA): TGTGCCAGCACCGCGGGACAGATGAACACTGAAGCTTTCCTT. Encoded protein: CASTAGQMNTEAFL.

The chain carries TRBV7-2 and TRBJ1-2, with 10 bases identical to TRBD1. Per the germline V gene, CDR1 is SGHTA and CDR2 is FQGNSA. This CDR3 spans 16 amino acids. The ends lost 4 bases at V and 3 bases at J; junction bases unmatched: 8. The CDR3: CASSSQTGGAYYGYTF. The CDR3 region has the DNA TGTGCCAGCAGCTCCCAGACAGGGGGCGCCTACTATGGCTACACCTTC.

In nucleotides, the CDR3 is TGTGCCTGGAGTAGGAGACAGGGGATTGTTAGGGATGGCTACACCTTC. Protein product: CAWSRRQGIVRDGYTF. The V and J genes are TRBV30 and TRBJ1-2; 8 bases fit TRBD1. The CDR3 consists of 16 residues. V trimming: 2 bases; J trimming: 6 bases; junction bases outside the gene matches: 14. CDR1 and CDR2 (germline): GTSNPN, SVGIG (reference sequence). The full variable domain, completed using reference TRBV30 and TRBJ1-2, is SQTIHQWPATLVQPVGSPLSLECTVEGTSNPNLYWYRQAAGRGLQLLFYSVGIGQISSEVPQNLSASRPQDRQFILSSKKLLLSDSGFYLCAWSRRQGIVRDGYTFGSGTRLTVV.